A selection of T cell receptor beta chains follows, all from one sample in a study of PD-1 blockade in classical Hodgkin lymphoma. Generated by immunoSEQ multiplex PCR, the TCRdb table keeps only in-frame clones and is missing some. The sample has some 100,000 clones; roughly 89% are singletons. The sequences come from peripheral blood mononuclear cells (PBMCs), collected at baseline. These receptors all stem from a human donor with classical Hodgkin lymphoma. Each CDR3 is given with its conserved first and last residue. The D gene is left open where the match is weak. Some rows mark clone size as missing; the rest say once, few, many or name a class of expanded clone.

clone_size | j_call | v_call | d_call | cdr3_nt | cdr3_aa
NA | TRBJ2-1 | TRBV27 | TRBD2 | TGTGCCAGCAGTTTGAATCCCGTCGGGCGGGAGTGGGGCAGTCTACACAATGAGCAGTTCTTC | CASSLNPVGREWGSLHNEQFF
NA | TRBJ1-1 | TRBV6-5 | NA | TGTGCCAGCAGTTACTCGTTTGTCCAGCCAGAAGCTTTCTTT | CASSYSFVQPEAFF
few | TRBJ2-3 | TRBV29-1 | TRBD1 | TGCAGCGTCCTCAGAGGGTCTGGACAGGGATCGGATACGCAGTATTTT | CSVLRGSGQGSDTQYF
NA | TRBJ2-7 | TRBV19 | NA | TGTGCCAGTAGTATCCAGAGCTCGTCGCTCTCCTACGAGCAGTACTTC | CASSIQSSSLSYEQYF
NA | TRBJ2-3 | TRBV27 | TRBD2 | TGTGCCAGCAGTTTTCTAGCGGGAGGGCCGGTCCCAAAGTATTTT | CASSFLAGGPVPKYF
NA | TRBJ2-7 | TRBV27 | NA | TGTGCCAGCAGTTTATCCTCCCAAGGCAGGTATGCCTACGAGCAGTACTTC | CASSLSSQGRYAYEQYF
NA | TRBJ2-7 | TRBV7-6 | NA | TGTGCCAGCAGCTGGAAGGAGGGTTACGAGCAGTACTTC | CASSWKEGYEQYF
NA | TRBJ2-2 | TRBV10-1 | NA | TGCGCCAGCAGTGACTACTTCACCGGGGAGCTGTTTTTT | CASSDYFTGELFF
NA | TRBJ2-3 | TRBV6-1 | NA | TGTGCCAGCAGTGAACTGGGGGCGCCGGCTACGCAGTATTTT | CASSELGAPATQYF
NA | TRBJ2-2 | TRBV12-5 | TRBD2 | TGTGCTAGTGGTTTGGAAGCTAGCGGGAGAGGGGAGCTGTTTTTT | CASGLEASGRGELFF
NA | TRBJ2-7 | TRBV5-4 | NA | TGTGCCAGCAGCTTGGACGTAGCCTACGAGCAGTACTTC | CASSLDVAYEQYF
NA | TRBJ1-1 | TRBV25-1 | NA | TGTGCCAGCAGTGTTCGGACCTCCTGGGACACTGAAGCTTTCTTT | CASSVRTSWDTEAFF
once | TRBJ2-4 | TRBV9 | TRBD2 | TGTGCCAGCAGCAAGTCGAGCGGGAGAAGTAAAAACATTCAGTACTTC | CASSKSSGRSKNIQYF
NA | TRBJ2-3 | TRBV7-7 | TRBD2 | TGTGCTAGCAGCTTAGGCGGGAGCGGTACAGATACGCAGTATTTT | CASSLGGSGTDTQYF
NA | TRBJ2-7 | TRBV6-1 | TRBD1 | TGTGCCAGCAGTGAGGAGGACAGGTCTTCCTACGAGCAGTACTTC | CASSEEDRSSYEQYF
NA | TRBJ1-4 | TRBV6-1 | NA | TGTGCCAGCAGTGAGATAAGGAGTGATGAAAAACTGTTTTTT | CASSEIRSDEKLFF
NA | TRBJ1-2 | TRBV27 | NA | TGTGCCTCGATGGGGCGGAACTATGGCTACACCTTC | CASMGRNYGYTF